One and the same sample provided the 28 T cell receptor beta chains below, sequenced in a study of regulatory T cells in long-lasting Graves disease. In building TCR beta libraries, iRepertoire HTBI primers were used together with Arm-PCR of CDR3 regions. TCRdb processed the multiplex PCR reads anew with MiXCR; each CDR3 protein has one entry. Of 420,000 or so distinct CDR3 sequences in the sample, about 17% were seen once. The time point here: newly diagnosed GD, antithyroid drugs for less than 3 months. The TCR library was made from RNA that had been extracted from PBMCs in TRIzol. The same data also went into a second study, on T cells in Graves' hyperthyroidism and ophthalmopathy.

The sequencing here drew on peripheral blood mononuclear cells (PBMCs), taken at new diagnosis, from a patient treated with antithyroid drugs. All receptors come from a woman aged 18-29 years with Graves disease.

This clonotype occurred many times. This chain connects TRBV11-2 to TRBJ2-4; D is perhaps TRBD1 or TRBD2 (5 bases each). Germline assignment: CDR1 SGHAT and CDR2 FQNNGV. Trimming pared 0 bases from V and 9 bases from J, leaving 6 bases between. The CDR3 length is 12 residues. Here the CDR3 DNA reads TGTGCCAGCAGCTTAGATGGGACCATTCAGTACTTC. This sequence encodes CASSLDGTIQYF.

The rearrangement joins TRBV12-3 or TRBV12-4 to TRBJ1-4, with D perhaps matching TRBD1 (5 bases). CDR3 length equals 15 residues. V was cut by 5 bases and J by 4 bases, with 14 bases left in between. CDR3 DNA: TGTGCCAGCAGTCGCAGGGCGGGGAATAATGAAAAACTGTTTTTT. Translating it yields CASSRRAGNNEKLFF.

The CDR3 region has the DNA TGTGCCAGCAGCCGCGGGACTAGCGGGAGGGCTGGCGAGCAGTTCTTC. Amino acid sequence: CASSRGTSGRAGEQFF. The chain recombines TRBV11-2 with TRBJ2-1, with 16 bases matching TRBD2. The CDR3 has 16 amino acids. Germline V gene lookup returns CDR1 SGHAT and CDR2 FQNNGV. After removal of 5 bases from V and 10 bases from J, the junction contained 8 bases not matched to a gene.

This clonotype was recorded many times. This chain joins TRBV12-3 or TRBV12-4 and TRBJ1-1; no definite D call. V lost 4 bases and J lost 6, with 12 bases in between. CDR3 length: 13 amino acids. The CDR3 nucleotides read TGTGCCAGCAGTTACACCAGAGTTCCTGAAGCTTTCTTT. Translated, it gives CASSYTRVPEAFF.

This clonotype showed up just a few times. V gene TRBV3-1 combines with J gene TRBJ1-4; D unresolved. CDR3 length: 15 amino acids. Germline V gene sequence: CDR1 LGHDT, CDR2 YNNKEL (reference sequence). V was pared by 1 base and J by 7 bases, with 13 bases between. This CDR3 is CASSQAAGKFEKLFF. CDR3 DNA: TGTGCCAGCAGCCAAGCTGCCGGGAAGTTTGAAAAACTGTTTTTT.

Worth noting for this clonotype: It may be a read error: a sequence one base away is much more abundant. The gene calls are TRBV6-2 or TRBV6-3 and TRBJ2-3, with unresolved D. The ends were cut back, 8 bases at V and 4 bases at J, with 13 bases in the middle. Germline V gene sequence: CDR1 MNHEY, CDR2 SVGEGT. CDR3 length equals 13 residues. As DNA, the CDR3 is TGTGCCAGCGCTAGAAGTTTGGCAGATACGCAGTATTTT. This translates into CASARSLADTQYF.

This clonotype was detected a few times. The V and J genes are TRBV7-2 and TRBJ1-6; D is ambiguous. The V end was cut by 3 bases, the J end by 7 bases, with 10 bases between. The CDR3 length is 14 residues. Germline V CDR1 and CDR2: SGHTA, FQGNSA. In nucleotides, the CDR3 is TGTGCCAGCAGCTTTGGACCTATCAATTCACCCCTCCACTTT. Protein: CASSFGPINSPLHF.

The rearrangement links TRBV27 to TRBJ1-4; no firm D call. Trimming left V 4 bases short and J 7 bases short, with 13 bases between. The germline gives CDR1 MNHEY, CDR2 SMNVEV (reference sequence). CDR3 length: 14 amino acids. CDR3 nucleotides: TGTGCCAGCAGTTCGACGGCCGGAGGTGAAAAACTGTTTTTT. Translating gives CASSSTAGGEKLFF. The full variable domain, completed using reference TRBV27 and TRBJ1-4, is EAQVTQNPRYLITVTGKKLTVTCSQNMNHEYMSWYRQDPGLGLRQIYYSMNVEVTDKGDVPEGYKVSRKEKRNFPLILESPSPNQTSLYFCASSSTAGGEKLFFGSGTQLSVL.

The CDR3 protein is CSARESISYNEQFF. The CDR3 DNA follows: TGCAGTGCTAGAGAGAGCATCTCCTACAATGAGCAGTTCTTC. The chain uses TRBV20-1 and TRBJ2-1; no clear D gene. CDR1 and CDR2 from the germline V gene are DFQATT and SNEGSKA (reference sequence). V was pared by 0 bases and J by 0 bases, with 6 bases between. CDR3 length equals 14 residues.

The chain has TRBV28 and TRBJ1-5; D is undetermined. The germline V gene has CDR1 MDHEN and CDR2 SYDVKM. The CDR3 has 15 residues. V lost 8 bases to trimming and J lost 1 base, with 15 bases between them. The chain's CDR3 is CASGEGVGSNQPQHF. In DNA, the CDR3 is TGTGCCAGCGGAGAGGGAGTGGGAAGCAATCAGCCCCAGCATTTT.

This clonotype was seen ten or more times. J is TRBJ2-2 and V is TRBV20-1; D is undetermined. CDR1 DFQATT and CDR2 SNEGSKA come from the germline V gene (reference sequence). The ends were cut back, 3 bases at V and 0 bases at J, with 8 bases in the middle. This CDR3 has 14 amino acids. In nucleotides, the CDR3 is TGCAGTGCTAGTCGTAGCACGAACACCGGGGAGCTGTTTTTT. Translating gives CSASRSTNTGELFF.

Only a few counts were recorded for this clonotype. The genes are TRBV18 and TRBJ1-1; D is undetermined. With 6 bases removed from V and 6 bases from J, the gap between germline ends came to 17 bases. The CDR3 extends over 14 amino acids. Germline V gives CDR1 KGHSH, CDR2 LQKENI. Written as DNA, the CDR3 is TGTGCCAGCTCCTTAACCATTGAGGGAGCTGAAGCTTTCTTT. This encodes CASSLTIEGAEAFF.

Note on this clonotype: A clone one base away is much larger, so this may be a read error. The chain uses TRBV7-8 and TRBJ2-7; TRBD2 matches at 8 bases. This CDR3 is built from 14 residues. Germline V gene lookup returns CDR1 SGHVS and CDR2 FQNEAQ. The CDR3 sequence is CPSSLGGRWYEQYF. Here the CDR3 DNA reads TGTCCCAGCAGCTTAGGCGGGAGGTGGTACGAGCAGTACTTC.

At least ten counts were recorded for this clonotype. The V call is TRBV11-2, the J call TRBJ2-1, with TRBD1 identical over 8 bases. The V segment lost 3 bases and the J segment 7 bases; nucleotides outside the gene matches: 8. CDR3 length: 15 residues. Per the germline V gene, CDR1 is SGHAT and CDR2 is FQNNGV. Written as DNA, the CDR3 is TGTGCCAGCAGCTTTGTTCAGGGGGCTTGGAATGAGCAGTTCTTC. Protein product: CASSFVQGAWNEQFF.

This clonotype was recorded a few times. The chain recombines TRBV25-1 with TRBJ2-1; 7 nucleotides agree with TRBD2. With V trimmed by 4 bases and J by 0 bases, 12 bases remained unmatched. This CDR3 region has 18 residues. In germline, CDR1 is MGHDK, CDR2 SYGVNS. In DNA, the CDR3 is TGTGCCAGCAGTGCCGGAACTCTGACTAGCTTCTCCTACAATGAGCAGTTCTTC. Encoded protein: CASSAGTLTSFSYNEQFF.

The V call is TRBV7-9, the J call TRBJ1-1, with 7 bases lining up with TRBD1. V gave up 5 bases and J gave up 5 bases; unmatched junction bases: 14. Germline lookup yields CDR1 SEHNR and CDR2 FQNEAQ (reference sequence). The CDR3 spans 16 residues. CDR3 nucleotide sequence: TGTGCCAGCAGCCGTATTATTACAGGGGACGTAACTGAAGCTTTCTTT. Its protein product is CASSRIITGDVTEAFF.

The V and J genes are TRBV30 and TRBJ1-2; 7 nucleotides match TRBD1. Losses at the gene ends were 1 base for V and 4 bases for J; bases not matched to a gene: 6. This CDR3 is built from 14 residues. Per the germline V gene, CDR1 is GTSNPN and CDR2 is SVGIG (reference sequence). The CDR3 spells CAWSETGAPYGYTF. CDR3 nucleotides: TGTGCCTGGAGTGAAACAGGGGCGCCCTATGGCTACACCTTC.

This clonotype was observed a few times. The CDR3 nucleotides are TGCAGTGCTATCAGGGAGAGCAATCAGCCCCAGCATTTT. Its protein is CSAIRESNQPQHF. This chain uses TRBV20-1 with TRBJ1-5; a possible D gene is TRBD1 (5 bases). V was cut by 4 bases and J by 1 base, with 8 bases left in between. The CDR3 sequence is 13 residues long. Germline V lookup: CDR1 DFQATT, CDR2 SNEGSKA (reference sequence).

CDR3 amino acids: CAGQTGDNQPQHF. The CDR3 DNA sequence: TGTGCCGGACAGACAGGGGACAATCAGCCCCAGCATTTT. This chain connects TRBV6-1 to TRBJ1-5; 8 bases fit TRBD1. This CDR3 contains 13 residues. Germline loops: CDR1 MNHNS, CDR2 SASEGT. Trimming removed 11 bases from V and 3 bases from J; junction bases left unmatched: 6.

This clonotype was observed many times. The genes are TRBV5-1 and TRBJ2-1; TRBD2 matches at 8 bases. CDR1 SGHRS and CDR2 YFSETQ come from the germline V gene. The CDR3 contains 15 residues. V dropped 0 bases and J dropped 5; count of bases not matched to a gene: 4. In DNA form, the CDR3 reads TGCGCCAGCAGCTTGGGGTCTAGCGGGCACAATGAGCAGTTCTTC. It translates to CASSLGSSGHNEQFF.

This clonotype was seen more than once but under ten times. The chain has TRBV11-2 and TRBJ2-6; D remains ambiguous. Germline CDR1 is SGHAT and CDR2 is FQNNGV. The CDR3 extends over 17 amino acids. V lost 1 base and J lost 4, with 14 bases in between. Here the CDR3 DNA reads TGTGCCAGCAGCTTAGTCGGTGTGTCCGGCGGGGCCAACGTCCTGACTTTC. It specifies CASSLVGVSGGANVLTF.

This chain connects TRBV15 to TRBJ2-5; 7 bases fit TRBD1. V was pared by 4 bases and J by 0 bases, with 17 bases of the junction left unmatched. The CDR3 runs to 19 residues. CDR1 and CDR2 from the germline V gene are LNHNV and YYDKDF (reference sequence). CDR3 coding DNA: TGTGCCACCAGCAAGTACGGACAGGCAGGGGCTACCGACCAAGAGACCCAGTACTTC. It translates to CATSKYGQAGATDQETQYF.

As concerns this clonotype: This may stem from a read error, because a much larger clone lies one nucleotide away. CDR3 DNA sequence: TGTGCCAGCAGCTTAGTGGGCAGGGGGACCTACGAGCAGTTCTTC. Translation gives CASSLVGRGTYEQFF. This rearrangement joins TRBV7-2 to TRBJ2-1; 7 nucleotides line up with TRBD1. J gave up 10 bases and V 1 base, and 10 bases lay outside the gene matches. The CDR3 is made up of 15 amino acids. Germline lookup yields CDR1 SGHTA and CDR2 FQGNSA.

In this sample, this clonotype turned up many times. The chain recombines TRBV20-1 with TRBJ2-4; TRBD2 matches 7 bases. In germline, CDR1 is DFQATT, CDR2 SNEGSKA (reference sequence). The V and J ends lost 2 bases and 0 bases, in that order; junction bases with no gene match: 1. The CDR3 covers 14 residues. This CDR3 is CSARLAEAKNIQYF. The DNA of the CDR3 is TGCAGTGCTAGACTAGCGGAAGCCAAAAACATTCAGTACTTC.

There are many counts of this clonotype. V usage is TRBV9 and J usage is TRBJ1-6; D unresolved. V dropped 0 bases and J dropped 5 bases, with 9 bases sitting between them. CDR3 length: 15 residues. Looked up from germline, CDR1 is SGDLS and CDR2 is YYNGEE. This CDR3 reads CASSVVGSDNSPLHF. DNA for the CDR3: TGTGCCAGCAGCGTAGTTGGCAGTGATAATTCACCCCTCCACTTT.

The table lists this clonotype with many counts. This chain connects TRBV12-3 or TRBV12-4 to TRBJ2-3, with D possibly being TRBD2 (6 bases). The CDR3 is 13 amino acids. The germline V and J ends were trimmed by 6 bases and 2 bases, with 9 bases remaining between them. The CDR3 protein is CASRVAATDTQYF. In DNA form, the CDR3 reads TGTGCCAGCAGAGTAGCGGCCACAGATACGCAGTATTTT.

The table lists this clonotype with many counts. The chain carries TRBV11-1 and TRBJ1-2; D gene ambiguous. This CDR3 is 13 amino acids long. Germline V gene data show CDR1 as SGHAT and CDR2 as FQDESV (reference sequence). Trimming cost V 3 bases and J 0 bases, with 5 bases left between them. DNA of the CDR3: TGTGCCAGCAGCTTCCACTCTAACTATGGCTACACCTTC. Translation gives CASSFHSNYGYTF.

The table lists this clonotype with many counts. V is TRBV29-1 and J is TRBJ2-3; D possibly uses TRBD1 or TRBD2 (7 bases each). CDR1 and CDR2 (germline): SQVTM, ANQGSEA. The CDR3 contains 13 residues. Trimming shortened V by 5 bases and J by 5 bases, and 14 bases separated the two germline ends. As DNA, the CDR3 is TGCAGCGTTTCATCAGGGGGGGTAGATACGCAGTATTTT. Its translation: CSVSSGGVDTQYF.